Given below is one T cell receptor beta chain in context. Its antigen is unidentified. The method was immunoSEQ multiplex PCR; TCRdb's version includes in-frame clones alone and lacks a portion of them. Among some 270,000 clones, 86% were seen once, and the ten largest hold over 0.95%. This CDR3 region has 17 residues. From germline, CDR1 is SGHRS and CDR2 YFSETQ. Losses at the gene ends were 3 bases for V and 5 bases for J; bases not matched to a gene: 11. The data stem from a study of cytomegalovirus exposure and HLA in healthy donors. Study-level background: The same platform as the approximately 640 first-cohort repertoires was used for the 120 validation repertoires, a later analysis reported.

Study-level results: Most TCR sequences showed up rarely, but some public TCRs showed up in many donors. According to a subsequent analysis, TCR clusters identified in the first cohort showed a tendency to co-occur across the approximately 130 validation repertoires. The study designated some 180 TCR beta chains cytomegalovirus-associated.

This clonotype originated in a woman aged 18-29 years in good health and CMV-seronegative. Sequenced material: PBMCs. V and J are TRBV5-1 and TRBJ2-5; 12 nucleotides align to TRBD1. This CDR3 reads CASSSSPGQGAMETQYF. The CDR3 nucleotides read TGCGCCAGCAGCTCCTCCCCGGGACAGGGGGCAATGGAGACCCAGTACTTC.